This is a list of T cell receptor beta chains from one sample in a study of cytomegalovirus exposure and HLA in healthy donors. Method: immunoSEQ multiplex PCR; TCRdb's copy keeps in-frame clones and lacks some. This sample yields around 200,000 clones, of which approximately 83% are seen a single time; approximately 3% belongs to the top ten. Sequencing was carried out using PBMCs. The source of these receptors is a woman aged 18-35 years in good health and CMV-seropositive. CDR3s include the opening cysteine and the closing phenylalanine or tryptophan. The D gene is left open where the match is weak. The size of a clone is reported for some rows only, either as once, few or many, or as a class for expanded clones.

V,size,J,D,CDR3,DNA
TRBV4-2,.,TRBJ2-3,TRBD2,CASSQDWRGASRGTDTQYF,TGTGCCAGCAGCCAAGATTGGCGGGGGGCCTCCCGGGGAACAGATACGCAGTATTTT
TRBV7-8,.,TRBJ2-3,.,CASSLVLGTLGADTQYF,TGTGCCAGCAGCTTGGTGCTGGGGACTCTCGGGGCAGATACGCAGTATTTT
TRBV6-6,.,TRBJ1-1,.,CASRPDRTNTEAFF,TGTGCCAGCAGACCCGACAGGACGAACACTGAAGCTTTCTTT
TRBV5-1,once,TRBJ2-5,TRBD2,CASSLDPGGPRYF,TGCGCCAGCAGCTTGGATCCGGGGGGGCCACGGTACTTC
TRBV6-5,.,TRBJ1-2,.,CASSNGGSGYTF,TGTGCCAGCAGCAACGGGGGGTCAGGCTACACCTTC
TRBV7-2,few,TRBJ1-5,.,CASSPQAGPLQPQHF,TGTGCCAGCAGTCCCCAGGCGGGCCCCCTTCAGCCCCAGCATTTT
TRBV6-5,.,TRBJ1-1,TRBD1,CASSYSGTGTNEAFF,TGTGCCAGCAGTTACTCCGGGACAGGGACGAATGAAGCTTTCTTT
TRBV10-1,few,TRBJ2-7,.,CASQGYYEQYF,TGCGCCAGTCAGGGGTACTACGAGCAGTACTTC
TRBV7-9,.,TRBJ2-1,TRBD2,CASIPAGLARDEQFF,TGTGCCAGCATCCCGGCAGGACTAGCCCGCGATGAGCAGTTCTTC
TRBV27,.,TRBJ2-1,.,CASSLIGGGPFNEQFF,TGTGCCAGCAGTTTAATAGGGGGGGGGCCCTTCAATGAGCAGTTCTTC
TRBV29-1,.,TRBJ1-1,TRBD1,CSVRGQLGTEAFF,TGCAGCGTTCGGGGACAGTTGGGCACTGAAGCTTTCTTT
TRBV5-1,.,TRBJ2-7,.,CASSRENYEQYF,TGCGCCAGCAGCCGAGAGAATTACGAGCAGTACTTC
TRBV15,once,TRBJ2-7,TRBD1,CATSRGQGGSYEQYF,TGTGCCACCAGCAGGGGACAGGGGGGCTCCTACGAGCAGTACTTC
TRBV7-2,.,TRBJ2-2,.,CASSTETGELFF,TGTGCCAGCAGCACAGAGACCGGGGAGCTGTTTTTT
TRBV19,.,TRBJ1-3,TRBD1,CASSIRQGRAGNTIYF,TGTGCCAGTAGTATCCGACAGGGCCGCGCTGGAAACACCATATATTTT
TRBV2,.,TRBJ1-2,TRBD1,CASRYSGTGGEGYTF,TGTGCCAGCAGATACTCCGGGACAGGGGGCGAGGGCTACACCTTC
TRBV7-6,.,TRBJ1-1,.,CASSSGVDRNTEAFF,TGTGCCAGCAGCTCAGGGGTGGACAGGAACACTGAAGCTTTCTTT
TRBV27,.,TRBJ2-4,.,CASSDSGDLNIQYF,TGTGCCAGCAGTGACTCAGGGGATTTGAACATTCAGTACTTC
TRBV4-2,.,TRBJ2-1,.,CASSQGQGSSYNEQFF,TGTGCCAGCAGCCAAGGGCAGGGGAGCTCCTACAATGAGCAGTTCTTC
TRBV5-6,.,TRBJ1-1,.,CASSPGLSEAFF,TGTGCCAGCAGCCCGGGACTGTCTGAAGCTTTCTTT
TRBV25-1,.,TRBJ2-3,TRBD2,CASSEYSAAGGPVDTQYF,TGTGCCAGCAGTGAATACTCGGCGGCGGGGGGGCCGGTAGATACGCAGTATTTT
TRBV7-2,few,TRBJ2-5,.,CASSPLGGTQYF,TGTGCCAGCAGCCCCTTGGGGGGGACCCAGTACTTC
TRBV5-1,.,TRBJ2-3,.,CASSPVRGRADTQYF,TGCGCCAGCAGCCCGGTCCGCGGGCGGGCAGATACGCAGTATTTT
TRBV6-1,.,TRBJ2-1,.,CASSEARLGRREQFF,TGTGCCAGCAGTGAAGCACGTCTAGGGAGGCGTGAGCAGTTCTTC
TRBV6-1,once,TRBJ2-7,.,CASSEPGGSSYEQYF,TGTGCCAGCAGTGAACCGGGGGGCAGCTCCTACGAGCAGTACTTC
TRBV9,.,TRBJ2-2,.,CASSSGVTGELFF,TGTGCCAGCAGCTCCGGGGTGACCGGGGAGCTGTTTTTT
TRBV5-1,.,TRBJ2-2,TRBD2,CASSLGQRGRNTGELFF,TGCGCCAGCAGCTTGGGCCAGCGGGGCCGGAACACCGGGGAGCTGTTTTTT
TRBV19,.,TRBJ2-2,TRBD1,CASAGQVGTGELFF,TGTGCCAGTGCGGGACAGGTTGGCACCGGGGAGCTGTTTTTT
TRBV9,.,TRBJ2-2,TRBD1,CASSVKQGSSGELFF,TGTGCCAGCAGCGTAAAACAGGGGTCGAGCGGGGAGCTGTTTTTT
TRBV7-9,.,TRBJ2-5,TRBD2,CASSSKRGLTPETQYF,TGTGCCAGCAGCTCCAAGCGGGGGCTAACCCCAGAGACCCAGTACTTC
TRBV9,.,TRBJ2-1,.,CASSDDGAVFF,TGTGCCAGCAGCGATGACGGTGCGGTGTTCTTC
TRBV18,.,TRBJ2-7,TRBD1,CASSPVRQGDTEQYF,TGTGCCAGCTCACCGGTGAGACAGGGAGACACCGAGCAGTACTTC
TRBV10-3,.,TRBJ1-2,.,CAISESGRGGYTF,TGTGCCATCAGTGAGTCGGGGAGAGGGGGCTACACCTTC
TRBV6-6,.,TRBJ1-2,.,CASSYSGDYWFGYTF,TGTGCCAGCAGTTACTCAGGGGACTACTGGTTTGGCTACACCTTC
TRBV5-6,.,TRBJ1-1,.,CASSSITREAFF,TGTGCCAGCAGCTCCATCACCCGGGAAGCTTTCTTT
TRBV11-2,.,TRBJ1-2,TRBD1,CASRLLGTGPTGGYGYTF,TGTGCCAGCCGCCTCCTTGGGACAGGGCCTACGGGGGGCTATGGCTACACCTTC
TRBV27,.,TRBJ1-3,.,CASSPRGTGNTIYF,TGTGCCAGCAGTCCAAGGGGGACTGGAAACACCATATATTTT
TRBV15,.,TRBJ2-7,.,CATSKGVHEQYF,TGTGCCACCAGCAAGGGAGTCCACGAGCAGTACTTC
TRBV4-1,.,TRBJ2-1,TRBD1,CASSPLRGDRGVNEQFF,TGCGCCAGCAGCCCCCTACGAGGGGACAGGGGGGTTAATGAGCAGTTCTTC
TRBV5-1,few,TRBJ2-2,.,CASSEGRGNTGELFF,TGCGCCAGCTCCGAGGGCAGGGGAAACACCGGGGAGCTGTTTTTT
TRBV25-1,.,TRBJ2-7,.,CASRNMLNLVHEQYF,TGTGCCAGCAGAAACATGTTGAACCTAGTCCACGAGCAGTACTTC
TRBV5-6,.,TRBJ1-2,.,CASSPQGWGGYTF,TGTGCCAGCAGCCCTCAGGGCTGGGGTGGCTACACCTTC
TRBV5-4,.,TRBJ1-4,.,CASRRQVNEKLFF,TGTGCCAGCCGCCGACAGGTAAATGAAAAACTGTTTTTT
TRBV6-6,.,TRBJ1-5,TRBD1,CASTLTGEHQPQHF,TGTGCCAGCACCTTGACAGGGGAACATCAGCCCCAGCATTTT
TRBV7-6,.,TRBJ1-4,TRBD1,CASSSRDRAANEKLFF,TGTGCCAGCAGCTCTAGGGACAGGGCGGCTAATGAAAAACTGTTTTTT
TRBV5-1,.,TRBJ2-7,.,CASSPGEPEDEQYF,TGCGCCAGCAGCCCCGGTGAGCCGGAGGACGAGCAGTACTTC
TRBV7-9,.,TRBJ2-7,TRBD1,CASSPRPGTGGGYEQYF,TGTGCCAGCAGCCCACGTCCCGGGACAGGGGGCGGTTACGAGCAGTACTTC
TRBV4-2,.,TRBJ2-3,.,CASSQDILEADTQYF,TGTGCCAGCAGCCAAGATATACTAGAAGCAGATACGCAGTATTTT
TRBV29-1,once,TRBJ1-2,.,CSVEEAGTYGYTF,TGCAGCGTTGAAGAGGCAGGAACCTATGGCTACACCTTC
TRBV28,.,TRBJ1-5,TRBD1,CASSLLGTGNQPQHF,TGTGCCAGCAGTTTATTGGGGACAGGGAATCAGCCCCAGCATTTT
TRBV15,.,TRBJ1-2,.,CATRGTSLNYGYTF,TGTGCCACCAGGGGTACTAGCCTTAACTATGGCTACACCTTC